Each of the 16 T cell receptor beta chains below was sequenced from the same sample in a study of blood T cell repertoires in COVID-19. The data were produced by immunoSEQ multiplex PCR, yet TCRdb's version contains in-frame clones alone and is incomplete. The table records more than 250,000 clones, around 87% of them present only once. The specimen was PBMCs or T cells enriched from blood (not recorded which). These receptors were taken from a woman aged 25 to 39 who had recovered from COVID-19.

This chain uses TRBV10-2 with TRBJ1-6; 8 bases are a match to TRBD1. There are 16 residues in the CDR3. The V gene end was trimmed by 4 bases and the J gene end by 7 bases; junction bases not matched to a gene: 9. Germline loops: CDR1 WSHSY, CDR2 SAAADI. The DNA for the CDR3 is TGCGCCAGCAGTGGTACCTTCACAGGGGGGAATTCACCCCTCCACTTT. Translated: CASSGTFTGGNSPLHF.

This chain joins TRBV12-3 or TRBV12-4 and TRBJ2-7; D is possibly TRBD1 (6 bases). The CDR3 covers 12 residues. The V gene lost 6 bases and the J gene lost 2 bases, with 8 bases spanning the gap. This chain's CDR3 is CASSQGTYEQYF. The CDR3 bases are TGTGCCAGCAGCCAGGGGACCTACGAGCAGTACTTC.

This rearrangement joins TRBV28 to TRBJ1-4; maybe TRBD1 (5 bases). There are 14 residues in the CDR3. With 5 bases removed from V and 8 bases from J, the gap between germline ends came to 15 bases. Germline values: CDR1 MDHEN, CDR2 SYDVKM. The chain's CDR3 is CASSPQGLNEKLFF. In DNA, the CDR3 is TGTGCCAGCAGTCCTCAGGGTCTTAACGAAAAACTGTTTTTT.

The genes are TRBV27 and TRBJ1-1; possibly TRBD1 for D (5 bases). This CDR3 is 15 amino acids long. V was pared by 1 base and J by 1 base, with 10 bases between. CDR1 is MNHEY and CDR2 is SMNVEV in the germline V gene (reference sequence). The CDR3 region is CASSLYGATNTEAFF. As DNA, the CDR3 is TGTGCCAGCAGTTTATATGGGGCTACGAACACTGAAGCTTTCTTT.

This rearrangement joins TRBV7-2 to TRBJ2-1, with 9 bases that match TRBD2. Germline V gene lookup returns CDR1 SGHTA and CDR2 FQGNSA. CDR3 length equals 15 residues. After removal of 5 bases from V and 4 bases from J, the junction contained 6 bases not matched to a gene. This CDR3 is CASSLSGGEYNEQFF. The CDR3, as DNA: TGTGCCAGCAGCCTTAGCGGGGGTGAGTACAATGAGCAGTTCTTC.

Regarding this clone: A read error is likely, as this CDR3 ends without the conserved phenylalanine or tryptophan. The limits of the CDR3 on the DNA are not certain, so only TCRdb's listed CDR3 is given. This rearrangement joins TRBV20-1 to TRBJ1-2. Germline assignment: CDR1 DFQATT and CDR2 SNEGSKA (reference sequence). The CDR3 region is 11 residues in length, termini included. CDR3 protein: CSARDNGGQGL.

The chain links TRBV7-9 to TRBJ2-6; weak D call: TRBD2 (6 bases). V gave up 1 base and J gave up 2 bases, with 6 bases separating them. Germline CDR1 reads SEHNR; CDR2 reads FQNEAQ (reference sequence). This CDR3 is 15 amino acids long. Here the CDR3 DNA reads TGTGCCAGCAGCTTAGGGGGGGCTGGGGCCAACGTCCTGACTTTC. Residues: CASSLGGAGANVLTF.

The chain links TRBV4-1 to TRBJ1-5, with 9 bases matching TRBD1. There are 16 residues in the CDR3. Germline trimming cut 3 bases from V and 4 bases from J; bases unmatched to any gene: 7. CDR1 and CDR2 from the germline V gene are MGHRA and YSYEKL. CDR3 coding DNA: TGCGCCAGCAGCCAGACTACAGGGGGCATGAATCAGCCCCAGCATTTT. Protein product: CASSQTTGGMNQPQHF.

The V and J genes are TRBV9 and TRBJ2-2; 8 bases map to TRBD2. V lost 4 bases, J lost 2 bases, and 4 bases stayed unmatched. Germline V gene lookup returns CDR1 SGDLS and CDR2 YYNGEE. CDR3 length equals 15 residues. The CDR3 here is CASSRGGLNTGELFF. The CDR3 DNA is TGTGCCAGCAGCCGCGGGGGGCTTAACACCGGGGAGCTGTTTTTT.

V is TRBV6-5 and J is TRBJ1-2, with TRBD1 identical over 7 bases. With V trimmed by 6 bases and J by 4 bases, 11 bases remained unmatched. The CDR3 contains 15 residues. Germline V gives CDR1 MNHEY, CDR2 SVGAGI. The CDR3: CASSRYSGTAYGYTF. CDR3 nucleotides: TGTGCCAGCAGCAGATACTCCGGGACAGCCTATGGCTACACCTTC.

This chain joins TRBV19 and TRBJ1-5; TRBD1 is a possible D gene (5 bases). Trimming pared 3 bases from V and 5 bases from J, leaving 8 bases between. Germline V lookup: CDR1 LNHDA, CDR2 SQIVND (reference sequence). The CDR3 spans 13 residues. In nucleotides, the CDR3 is TGTGCCAGTAGTATCAGGGTATATCAGCCCCAGCATTTT. This codes for CASSIRVYQPQHF.

The CDR3 here is CASSLEPGIDVQQQYF. CDR3 DNA: TGCGCCAGCAGCTTGGAACCGGGGATAGACGTCCAACAGCAGTACTTC. This chain connects TRBV5-1 to TRBJ2-7; weak D call: TRBD2 (5 bases). CDR1 is SGHRS and CDR2 is YFSETQ in the germline V gene. Trimming took 0 bases from V and 8 from J, leaving 21 bases between them. This CDR3 region has 16 residues.

This chain links TRBV20-1 with TRBJ1-2, with 7 nucleotides matching TRBD1. Losses at the gene ends were 3 bases for V and 8 bases for J; bases not matched to a gene: 12. Germline CDR1 and CDR2: DFQATT and SNEGSKA (reference sequence). The CDR3 spans 14 residues. In nucleotides, the CDR3 is TGCAGTGCTAGTGCCAGGGGGAACGATTTAGGCTACACCTTC. Translated, it gives CSASARGNDLGYTF.

The chain has TRBV4-1 and TRBJ1-1, with D possibly TRBD1 on 6 matching bases. Per the germline V gene, CDR1 is MGHRA and CDR2 is YSYEKL. This CDR3 spans 13 amino acids. With 8 bases removed from V and 1 base from J, the gap between germline ends came to 11 bases. For the CDR3, the DNA is TGCGCCAGCGGGGGGGCAGGGAACACTGAAGCTTTCTTT. This sequence encodes CASGGAGNTEAFF.

This clone is a singleton in its sample. This chain connects TRBV10-1 to TRBJ1-6; possibly TRBD1 for D (6 bases). The ends were cut back, 0 bases at V and 16 bases at J, with 16 bases in the middle. CDR1 is WNHNN, CDR2 SYGVQD, per germline (reference sequence). The CDR3 spans 14 residues. The CDR3 DNA sequence: TGCGCCAGCAGTGAGTCGATATCTGGGACACAACTCCACTTT. Encoded protein: CASSESISGTQLHF.

This clone was seen once. The rearrangement links TRBV6-1 to TRBJ1-5; maybe TRBD1 (5 bases). Germline V lookup: CDR1 MNHNS, CDR2 SASEGT. V was shortened by 2 bases and J by 3 bases, with 11 bases between the two germline ends. The CDR3 runs to 15 residues. This chain's CDR3 is CASSETAGFNQPQHF. CDR3 sequence (DNA): TGTGCCAGCAGTGAAACGGCAGGGTTCAATCAGCCCCAGCATTTT.